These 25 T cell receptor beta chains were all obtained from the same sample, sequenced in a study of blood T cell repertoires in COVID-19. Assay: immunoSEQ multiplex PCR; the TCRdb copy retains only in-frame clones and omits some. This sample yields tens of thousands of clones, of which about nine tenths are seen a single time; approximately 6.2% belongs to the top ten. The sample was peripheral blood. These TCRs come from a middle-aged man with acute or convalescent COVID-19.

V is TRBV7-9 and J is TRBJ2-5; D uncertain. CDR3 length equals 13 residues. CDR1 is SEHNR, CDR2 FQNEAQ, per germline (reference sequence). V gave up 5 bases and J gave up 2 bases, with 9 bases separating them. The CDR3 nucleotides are TGTGCCAGCAGCCAGGTTCGGCAAGAGACCCAGTACTTC. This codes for CASSQVRQETQYF.

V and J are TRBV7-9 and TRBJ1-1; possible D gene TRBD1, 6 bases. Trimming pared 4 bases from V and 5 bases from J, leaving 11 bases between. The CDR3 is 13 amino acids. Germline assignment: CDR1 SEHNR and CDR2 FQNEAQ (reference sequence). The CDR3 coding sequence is TGTGCCAGCAGCTCTCAGGGGAAAACTGAAGCTTTCTTT. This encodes CASSSQGKTEAFF.

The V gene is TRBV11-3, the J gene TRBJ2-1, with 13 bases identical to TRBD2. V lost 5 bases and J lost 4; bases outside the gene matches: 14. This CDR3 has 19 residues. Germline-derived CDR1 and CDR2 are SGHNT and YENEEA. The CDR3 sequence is CASSIQKGLAGVWYNEQFF. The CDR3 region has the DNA TGTGCCAGCAGCATCCAAAAAGGACTAGCGGGAGTATGGTACAATGAGCAGTTCTTC.

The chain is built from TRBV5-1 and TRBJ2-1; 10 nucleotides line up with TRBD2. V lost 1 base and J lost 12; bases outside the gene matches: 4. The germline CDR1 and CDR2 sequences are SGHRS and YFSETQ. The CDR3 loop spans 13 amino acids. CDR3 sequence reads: CASSLTSGMGQFF. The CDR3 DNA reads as TGCGCCAGCAGCTTGACTAGCGGGATGGGGCAGTTCTTC.

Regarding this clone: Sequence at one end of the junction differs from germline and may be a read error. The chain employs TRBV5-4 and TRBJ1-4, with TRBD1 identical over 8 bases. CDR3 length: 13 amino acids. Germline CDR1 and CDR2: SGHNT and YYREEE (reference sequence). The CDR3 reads CASSLEGQGSAVF. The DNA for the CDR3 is TGTGCCAGCAGCTTGGAAGGACAGGGTAGCGCGGTTTTT.

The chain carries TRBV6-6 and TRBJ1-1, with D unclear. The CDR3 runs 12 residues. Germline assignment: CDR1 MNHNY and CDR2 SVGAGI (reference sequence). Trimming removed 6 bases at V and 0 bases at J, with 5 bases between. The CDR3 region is CASRLMNTEAFF. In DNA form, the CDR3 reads TGTGCCAGCAGATTAATGAACACTGAAGCTTTCTTT.

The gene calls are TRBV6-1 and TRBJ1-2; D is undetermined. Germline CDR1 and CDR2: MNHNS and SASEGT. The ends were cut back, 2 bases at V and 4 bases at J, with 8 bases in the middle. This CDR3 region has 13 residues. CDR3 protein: CASSESRFYGYTF. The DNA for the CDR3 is TGTGCCAGCAGTGAAAGCAGGTTCTATGGCTACACCTTC.

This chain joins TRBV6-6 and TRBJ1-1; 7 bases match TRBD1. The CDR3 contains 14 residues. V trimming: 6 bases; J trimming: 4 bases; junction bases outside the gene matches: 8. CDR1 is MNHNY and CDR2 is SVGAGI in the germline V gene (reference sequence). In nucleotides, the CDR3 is TGTGCCAGCAGCCAAGGTCAGGGGGGCACTGAAGCTTTCTTT. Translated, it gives CASSQGQGGTEAFF.

The CDR3 DNA reads as TGTGCCAGCAGCTCCGGGACTAGCGGGAGGTTCTACGAGCAGTACTTC. Translating gives CASSSGTSGRFYEQYF. The chain links TRBV6-2 or TRBV6-3 to TRBJ2-7; 15 bases match TRBD2. J lost 3 bases, V lost 6 bases, and 6 bases had no gene match. The CDR3 has 16 amino acids. CDR1 and CDR2 (germline): MNHEY, SVGEGT.

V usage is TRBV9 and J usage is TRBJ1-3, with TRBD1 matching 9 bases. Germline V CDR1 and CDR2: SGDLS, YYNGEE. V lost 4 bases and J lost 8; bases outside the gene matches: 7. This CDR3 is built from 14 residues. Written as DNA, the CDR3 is TGTGCCAGCAGCACCTCCGGACAGGGGTACACCATATATTTT. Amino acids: CASSTSGQGYTIYF.

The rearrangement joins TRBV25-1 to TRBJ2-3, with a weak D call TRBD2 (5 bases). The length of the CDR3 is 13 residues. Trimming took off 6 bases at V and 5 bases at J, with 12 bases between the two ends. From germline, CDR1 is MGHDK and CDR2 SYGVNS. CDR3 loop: CASSPGDLDTQYF. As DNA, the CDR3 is TGTGCCAGCAGCCCCGGGGATTTAGATACGCAGTATTTT.

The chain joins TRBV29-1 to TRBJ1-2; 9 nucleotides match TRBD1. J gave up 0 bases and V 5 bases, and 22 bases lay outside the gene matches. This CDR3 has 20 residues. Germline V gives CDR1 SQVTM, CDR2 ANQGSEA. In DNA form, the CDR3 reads TGCAGCGTTATCCTGTCCGGAGACAGGGGGACTTTCCACACTAACTATGGCTACACCTTC. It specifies CSVILSGDRGTFHTNYGYTF.

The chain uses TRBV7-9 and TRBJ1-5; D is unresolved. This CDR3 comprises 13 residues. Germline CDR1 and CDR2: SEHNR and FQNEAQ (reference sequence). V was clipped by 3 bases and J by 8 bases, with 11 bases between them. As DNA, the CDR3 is TGTGCCAGCAGCTTCTCCACATTGGAGCCCCAGCATTTT. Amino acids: CASSFSTLEPQHF.

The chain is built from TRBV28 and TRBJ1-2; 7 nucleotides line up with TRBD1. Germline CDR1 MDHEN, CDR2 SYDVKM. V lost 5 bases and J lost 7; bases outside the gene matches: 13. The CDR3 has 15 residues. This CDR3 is CASSIVLRGLGGYTF. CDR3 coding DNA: TGTGCCAGCAGTATCGTGTTGAGGGGGCTGGGTGGCTACACCTTC.

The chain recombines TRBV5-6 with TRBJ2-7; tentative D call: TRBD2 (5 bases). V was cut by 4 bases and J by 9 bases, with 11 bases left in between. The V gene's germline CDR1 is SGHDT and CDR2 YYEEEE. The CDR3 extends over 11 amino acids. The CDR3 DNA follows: TGTGCCAGCAGCCGAGGAGGATGGCAGTACTTC. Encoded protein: CASSRGGWQYF.

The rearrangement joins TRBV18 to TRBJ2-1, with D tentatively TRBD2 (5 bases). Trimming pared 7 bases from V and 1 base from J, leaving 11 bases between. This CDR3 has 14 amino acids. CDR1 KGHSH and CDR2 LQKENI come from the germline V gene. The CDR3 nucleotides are TGTGCCAGCTTCCCTCAGCGGTCCTACAATGAGCAGTTCTTC. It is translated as CASFPQRSYNEQFF.

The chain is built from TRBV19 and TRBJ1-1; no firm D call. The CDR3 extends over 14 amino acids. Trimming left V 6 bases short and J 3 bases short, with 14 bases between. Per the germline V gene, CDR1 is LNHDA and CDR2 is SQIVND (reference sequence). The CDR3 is CASSPGRGYTEAFF. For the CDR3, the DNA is TGTGCCAGTAGCCCGGGTCGGGGTTACACTGAAGCTTTCTTT.

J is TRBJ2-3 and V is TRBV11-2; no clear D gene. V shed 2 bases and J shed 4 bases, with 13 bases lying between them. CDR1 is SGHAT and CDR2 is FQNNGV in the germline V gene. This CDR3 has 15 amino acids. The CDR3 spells CASSLQQATADTQYF. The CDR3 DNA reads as TGTGCCAGCAGCTTACAGCAGGCGACGGCAGATACGCAGTATTTT.

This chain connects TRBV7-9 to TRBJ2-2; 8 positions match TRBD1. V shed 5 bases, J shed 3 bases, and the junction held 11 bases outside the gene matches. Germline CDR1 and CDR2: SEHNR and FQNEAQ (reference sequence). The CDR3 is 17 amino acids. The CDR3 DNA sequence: TGTGCCAGCAGCGTACGGGCAGGGGGCCTTGACACCGGGGAGCTGTTTTTT. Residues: CASSVRAGGLDTGELFF. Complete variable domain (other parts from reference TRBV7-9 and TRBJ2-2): DTGVSQNPRHKITKRGQNVTFRCDPISEHNRLYWYRQTLGQGPEFLTYFQNEAQLEKSRLLSDRFSAERPKGSFSTLEIQRTEQGDSAMYLCASSVRAGGLDTGELFFGEGSRLTVL.

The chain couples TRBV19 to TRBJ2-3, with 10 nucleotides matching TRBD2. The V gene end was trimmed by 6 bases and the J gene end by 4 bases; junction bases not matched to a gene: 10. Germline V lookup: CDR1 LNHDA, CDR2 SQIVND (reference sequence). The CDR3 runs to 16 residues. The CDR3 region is CASSSRVAGGSDTQYF. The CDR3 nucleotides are TGTGCCAGTAGCTCCCGGGTAGCGGGAGGCTCAGATACGCAGTATTTT.

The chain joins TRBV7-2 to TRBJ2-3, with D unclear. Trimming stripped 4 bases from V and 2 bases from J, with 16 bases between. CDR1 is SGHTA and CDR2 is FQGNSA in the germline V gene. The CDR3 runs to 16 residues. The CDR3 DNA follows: TGTGCCAGCAGCTCAGGAACAGACACCCTCACAGATACGCAGTATTTT. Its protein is CASSSGTDTLTDTQYF. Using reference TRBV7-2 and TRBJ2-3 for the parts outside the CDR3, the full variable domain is GAGVSQSPSNKVTEKGKDVELRCDPISGHTALYWYRQSLGQGLEFLIYFQGNSAPDKSGLPSDRFSAERTGGSVSTLTIQRTQQEDSAVYLCASSSGTDTLTDTQYFGPGTRLTVL.

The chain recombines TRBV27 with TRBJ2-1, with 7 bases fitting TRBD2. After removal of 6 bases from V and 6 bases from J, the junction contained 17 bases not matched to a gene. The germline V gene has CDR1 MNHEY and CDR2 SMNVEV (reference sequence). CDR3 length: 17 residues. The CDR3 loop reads CASRIQNAAGALNEQFF. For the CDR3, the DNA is TGTGCCAGCAGGATTCAGAATGCGGCGGGAGCCCTCAATGAGCAGTTCTTC.

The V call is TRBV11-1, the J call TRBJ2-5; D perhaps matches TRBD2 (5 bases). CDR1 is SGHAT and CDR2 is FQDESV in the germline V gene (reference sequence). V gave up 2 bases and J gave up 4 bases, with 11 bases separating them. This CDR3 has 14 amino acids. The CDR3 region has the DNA TGTGCCAGCAGCTTATCTAGCCTATCAGAGACCCAGTACTTC. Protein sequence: CASSLSSLSETQYF. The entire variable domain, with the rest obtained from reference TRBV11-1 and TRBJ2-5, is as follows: EAEVAQSPRYKITEKSQAVAFWCDPISGHATLYWYRQILGQGPELLVQFQDESVVDDSQLPKDRFSAERLKGVDSTLKIQPAELGDSAMYLCASSLSSLSETQYFGPGTRLLVL.

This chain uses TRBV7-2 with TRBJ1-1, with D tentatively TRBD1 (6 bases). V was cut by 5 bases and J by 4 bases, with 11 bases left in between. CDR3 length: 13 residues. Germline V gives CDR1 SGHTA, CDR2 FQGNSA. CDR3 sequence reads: CASSDRSGTEAFF. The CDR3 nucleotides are TGTGCCAGCAGCGACAGGTCGGGCACTGAAGCTTTCTTT.

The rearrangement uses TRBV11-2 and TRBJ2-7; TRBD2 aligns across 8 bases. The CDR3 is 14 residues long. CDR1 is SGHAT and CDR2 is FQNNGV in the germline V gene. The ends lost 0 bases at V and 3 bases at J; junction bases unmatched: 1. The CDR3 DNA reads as TGTGCCAGCAGCTTAGAACTAGCGGACTACGAGCAGTACTTC. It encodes CASSLELADYEQYF. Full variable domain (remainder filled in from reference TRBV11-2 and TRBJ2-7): EAGVAQSPRYKIIEKRQSVAFWCNPISGHATLYWYQQILGQGPKLLIQFQNNGVVDDSQLPKDRFSAERLKGVDSTLKIQPAKLEDSAVYLCASSLELADYEQYFGPGTRLTVT.